The TCR beta chain described here comes from a study of T cell changes during pregnancy in multiple sclerosis. Clones were sequenced by immunoSEQ multiplex PCR, and TCRdb holds only the in-frame ones, with some missing. The repertoire has 65,000 to 85,000 clones, about 92% of them found once; the top ten carry 0.21%. CDR3 length: 14 residues. The ends were cut back, 0 bases at V and 6 bases at J, with 11 bases in the middle. Germline V gene lookup returns CDR1 MRHNA and CDR2 SNTAGT. This TCR derives from a female donor with multiple sclerosis, enrolled in a pregnancy study. Sequenced here: CD4+ T cells from peripheral blood mononuclear cells, sampled before pregnancy. The gene calls are TRBV6-4 and TRBJ1-2, with D unresolved. Here the CDR3 reads CASSDSGTGDGYTF. The CDR3 DNA reads as TGTGCCAGCAGTGACTCAGGCACGGGTGATGGCTACACCTTC.